A selection of T cell receptor beta chains follows, all from one sample in a study of control samples from healthy donors and cancer patients. Sequencing was performed with immunoSEQ multiplex PCR; in TCRdb, only in-frame clones are kept and a portion is missing. This sample yields 100,000 to 150,000 clones, of which about 89% are seen a single time; almost 40% belongs to the top ten. The source material was blood. These receptors were taken from a man between 50 and 59 years old in good health. The CDR3 runs from the conserved cysteine through the conserved F or W. The D gene is left open where the match is weak. The listing skips clone size in some rows; elsewhere it reads once, few, many or a size class.

V gene	J gene	clone size	D gene	CDR3 DNA	CDR3 protein
TRBV6-6	TRBJ1-4	.	.	TGTGCCAGCAGCGATGTGGTGCCAACTAATGAAAAACTGTTTTTT	CASSDVVPTNEKLFF
TRBV19	TRBJ1-4	.	.	TGTGCCACTACTAACCGGGGTAATGAAAAACTGTTTTTT	CATTNRGNEKLFF
TRBV6-5	TRBJ1-2	.	TRBD1	TGTGCCAGCAGTTATCCAGGGGGGAACTATGGCTACACCTTC	CASSYPGGNYGYTF
TRBV6-6	TRBJ2-7	.	TRBD2	TGTGCCAGCACCCGTAGCGGGGAACCCTACGAGCAGTACTTC	CASTRSGEPYEQYF
TRBV18	TRBJ2-7	.	.	TGTGCCAGCTCAGGACGCAGCTCCTACGAGCAGTACTTC	CASSGRSSYEQYF
TRBV3-1/TRBV3-2	TRBJ2-3	.	TRBD1	TGTGCCAGCAGCCAAGACCTTGCGACAGGGTATTTCACAGATACGCAGTATTTT	CASSQDLATGYFTDTQYF
TRBV19	TRBJ2-1	.	.	TGTGCCAGTAGTATCCGTAATGAGCAGTTCTTC	CASSIRNEQFF
TRBV18	TRBJ2-5	once	.	TGTGCCAGCTCACCGGCGACAAGGCAAGGGACCCAGTACTTC	CASSPATRQGTQYF
TRBV4-3	TRBJ2-7	.	.	TGCGCCAGCAGCCAGACCAAGGGACGGTCCTACGAGCAGTACTTC	CASSQTKGRSYEQYF
TRBV12-3/TRBV12-4	TRBJ1-1	.	.	TGTGCCAGCAGAAACCCGGGGGAAGCTTTCTTT	CASRNPGEAFF
TRBV4-1	TRBJ1-2	.	TRBD1	TGCGCCAGCAGCCAAGGGGACAGGGAGAGAATAGCCGGCTACACCTTC	CASSQGDRERIAGYTF
TRBV24-1	TRBJ2-1	.	TRBD1	TGTGCCACCAGTGAGGGGACAGGGGGCCTTGAGCAGTTCTTC	CATSEGTGGLEQFF
TRBV6-5	TRBJ2-5	.	.	TGTGCCAGCATCCCGACCCCACAAGAGACCCAGTACTTC	CASIPTPQETQYF
TRBV10-3	TRBJ1-1	.	.	TGTGCCATCAGTACGACAGGGAACACTGAAGCTTTCTTT	CAISTTGNTEAFF
TRBV10-3	TRBJ1-5	.	.	TGTGCCATCGGCGAGGACAGCAATCAGCCCCAGCATTTT	CAIGEDSNQPQHF
TRBV27	TRBJ2-1	.	TRBD1	TGTGCCAGCAGTGAGGACAGGGGCCCCTACAATGAGCAGTTCTTC	CASSEDRGPYNEQFF
TRBV27	TRBJ1-1	.	.	TGTGCCAGCAGACCGACAGCCTACAACACTGAAGCTTTCTTT	CASRPTAYNTEAFF
TRBV9	TRBJ1-2	once	TRBD1	TGTGCCAGCAGCGTAGATGACAGGGGGAACGGCTACACCTTC	CASSVDDRGNGYTF
TRBV9	TRBJ2-1	.	.	TGTGCCAGCAGCGAGGGGGTTTCCAATGAGCAGTTCTTC	CASSEGVSNEQFF